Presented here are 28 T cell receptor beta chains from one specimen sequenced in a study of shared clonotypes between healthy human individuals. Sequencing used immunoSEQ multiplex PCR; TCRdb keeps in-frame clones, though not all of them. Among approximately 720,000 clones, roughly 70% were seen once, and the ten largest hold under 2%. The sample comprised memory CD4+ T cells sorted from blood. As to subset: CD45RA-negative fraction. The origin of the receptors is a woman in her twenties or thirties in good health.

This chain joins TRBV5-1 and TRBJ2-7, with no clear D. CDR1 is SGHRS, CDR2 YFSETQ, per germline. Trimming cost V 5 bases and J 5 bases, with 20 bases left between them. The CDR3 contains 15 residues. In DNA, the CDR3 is TGCGCCAGCAGGCCAGCACAAGGACCCAAGGACGAGCAGTACTTC. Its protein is CASRPAQGPKDEQYF.

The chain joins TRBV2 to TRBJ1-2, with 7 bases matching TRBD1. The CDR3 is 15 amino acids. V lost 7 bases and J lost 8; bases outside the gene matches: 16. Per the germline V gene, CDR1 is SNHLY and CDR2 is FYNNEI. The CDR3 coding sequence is TGTGCCAGCAACTTGGACAGGCTGAAAATCCAGGGCTACACCTTC. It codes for CASNLDRLKIQGYTF.

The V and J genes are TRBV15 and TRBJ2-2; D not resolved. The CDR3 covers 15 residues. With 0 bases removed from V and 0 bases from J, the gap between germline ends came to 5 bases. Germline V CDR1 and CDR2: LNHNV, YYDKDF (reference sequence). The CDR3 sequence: CATSRDLTNTGELFF. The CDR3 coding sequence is TGTGCCACCAGCAGAGATTTGACGAACACCGGGGAGCTGTTTTTT.

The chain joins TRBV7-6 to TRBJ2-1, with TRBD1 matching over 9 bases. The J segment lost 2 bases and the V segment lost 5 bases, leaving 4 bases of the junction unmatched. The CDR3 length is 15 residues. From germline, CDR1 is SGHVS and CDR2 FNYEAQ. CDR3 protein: CASSPGTGPYNEQFF. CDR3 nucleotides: TGTGCCAGCAGCCCCGGGACAGGGCCCTACAATGAGCAGTTCTTC.

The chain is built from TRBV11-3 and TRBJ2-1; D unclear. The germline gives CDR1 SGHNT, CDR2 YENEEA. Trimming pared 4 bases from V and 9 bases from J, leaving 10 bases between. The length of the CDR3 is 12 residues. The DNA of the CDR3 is TGTGCCAGCAGCTCCTCTAGAAGTGAGCAGTTCTTC. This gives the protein CASSSSRSEQFF.

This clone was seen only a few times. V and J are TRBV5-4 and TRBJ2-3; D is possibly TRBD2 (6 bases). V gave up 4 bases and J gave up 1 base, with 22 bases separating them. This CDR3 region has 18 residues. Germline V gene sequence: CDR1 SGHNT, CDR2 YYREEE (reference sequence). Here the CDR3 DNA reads TGTGCCAGCAGCCCTACCCCCCTCAGCGGGCCTGGCACAGATACGCAGTATTTT. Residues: CASSPTPLSGPGTDTQYF.

The CDR3 DNA reads as TGCGCCAGCAGCTTGATGGCCGGGACCCACTACGAGCAGTACTTC. Translating it yields CASSLMAGTHYEQYF. This chain uses TRBV5-1 with TRBJ2-7; D possibly matches TRBD1 or TRBD2 (5 bases each). Trimming stripped 1 base from V and 3 bases from J, with 14 bases between. The length of the CDR3 is 15 residues. The germline CDR1 and CDR2 sequences are SGHRS and YFSETQ.

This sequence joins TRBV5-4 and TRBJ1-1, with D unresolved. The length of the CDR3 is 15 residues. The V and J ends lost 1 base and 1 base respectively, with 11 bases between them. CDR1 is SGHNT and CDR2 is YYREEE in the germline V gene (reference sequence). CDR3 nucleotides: TGTGCCAGCAGCTTGAACCTTTTAGGGAACACTGAAGCTTTCTTT. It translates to CASSLNLLGNTEAFF.

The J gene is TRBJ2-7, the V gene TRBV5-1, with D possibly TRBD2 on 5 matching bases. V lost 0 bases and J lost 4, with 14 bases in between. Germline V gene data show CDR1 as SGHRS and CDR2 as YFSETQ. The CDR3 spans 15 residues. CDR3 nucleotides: TGCGCCAGCAGCTTGGATTTGGGGAGTTATTACGAGCAGTACTTC. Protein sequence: CASSLDLGSYYEQYF. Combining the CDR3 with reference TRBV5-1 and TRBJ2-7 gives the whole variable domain KAGVTQTPRYLIKTRGQQVTLSCSPISGHRSVSWYQQTPGQGLQFLFEYFSETQRNKGNFPGRFSGRQFSNSRSEMNVSTLELGDSALYLCASSLDLGSYYEQYFGPGTRLTVT.

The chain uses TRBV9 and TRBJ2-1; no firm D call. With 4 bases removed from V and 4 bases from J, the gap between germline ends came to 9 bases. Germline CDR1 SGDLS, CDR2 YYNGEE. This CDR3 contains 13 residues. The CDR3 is CASSRSQYNEQFF. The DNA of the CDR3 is TGTGCCAGCAGCAGGAGCCAATACAATGAGCAGTTCTTC.

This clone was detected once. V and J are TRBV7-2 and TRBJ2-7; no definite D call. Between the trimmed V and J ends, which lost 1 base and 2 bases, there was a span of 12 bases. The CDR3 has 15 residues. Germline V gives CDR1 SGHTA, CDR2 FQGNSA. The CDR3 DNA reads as TGTGCCAGCAGCTTAGTGGGGAAAGGCCCCTACGAGCAGTACTTC. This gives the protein CASSLVGKGPYEQYF.

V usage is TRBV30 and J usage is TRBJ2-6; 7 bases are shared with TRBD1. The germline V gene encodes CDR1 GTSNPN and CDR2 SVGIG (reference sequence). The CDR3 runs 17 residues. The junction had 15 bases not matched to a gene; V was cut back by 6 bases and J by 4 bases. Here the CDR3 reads CACQHPRQGSGANVLTF. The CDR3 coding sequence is TGTGCCTGCCAACACCCGCGACAGGGCTCAGGGGCCAACGTCCTGACTTTC.

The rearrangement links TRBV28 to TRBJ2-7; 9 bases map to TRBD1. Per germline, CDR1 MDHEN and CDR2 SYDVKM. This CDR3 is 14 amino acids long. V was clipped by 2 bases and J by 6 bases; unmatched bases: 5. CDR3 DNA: TGTGCCAGCAGTTTAAACAGGGGGCCCTCCGAGCAGTACTTC. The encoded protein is CASSLNRGPSEQYF.

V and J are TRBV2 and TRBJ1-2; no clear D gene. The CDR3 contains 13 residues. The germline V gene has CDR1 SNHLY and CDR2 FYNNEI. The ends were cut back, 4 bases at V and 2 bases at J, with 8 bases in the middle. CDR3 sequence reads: CASSGDGNYGYTF. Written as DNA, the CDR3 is TGTGCCAGCAGTGGCGACGGAAACTATGGCTACACCTTC.

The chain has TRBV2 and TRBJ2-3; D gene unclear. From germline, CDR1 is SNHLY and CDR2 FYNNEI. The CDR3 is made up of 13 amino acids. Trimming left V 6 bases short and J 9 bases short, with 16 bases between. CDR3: CASSSPMKRTQYF. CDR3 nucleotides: TGTGCCAGCAGCTCCCCTATGAAGAGGACGCAGTATTTT.

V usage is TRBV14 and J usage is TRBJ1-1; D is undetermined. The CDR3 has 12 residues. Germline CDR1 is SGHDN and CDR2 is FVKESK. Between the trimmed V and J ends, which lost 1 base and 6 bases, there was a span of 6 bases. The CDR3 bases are TGTGCCAGCAGCCAAGTACCGGCTGAAGCTTTCTTT. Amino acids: CASSQVPAEAFF.

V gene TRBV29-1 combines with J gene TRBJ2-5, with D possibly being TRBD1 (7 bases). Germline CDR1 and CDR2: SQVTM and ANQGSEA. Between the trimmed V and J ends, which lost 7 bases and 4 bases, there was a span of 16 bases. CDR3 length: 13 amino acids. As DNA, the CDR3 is TGCAGCGCTTTTCAGGGGGGAGGAGAGACCCAGTACTTC. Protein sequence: CSAFQGGGETQYF. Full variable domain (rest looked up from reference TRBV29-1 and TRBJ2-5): SAVISQKPSRDICQRGTSLTIQCQVDSQVTMMFWYRQQPGQSLTLIATANQGSEATYESGFVIDKFPISRPNLTFSTLTVSNMSPEDSSIYLCSAFQGGGETQYFGPGTRLLVL.

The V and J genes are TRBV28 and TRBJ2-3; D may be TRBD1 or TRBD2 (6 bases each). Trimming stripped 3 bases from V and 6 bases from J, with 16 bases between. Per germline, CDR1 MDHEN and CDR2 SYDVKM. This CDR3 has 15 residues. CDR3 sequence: CASSFHQGRSDTQYF. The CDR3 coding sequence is TGTGCCAGCAGTTTCCACCAGGGGAGGTCGGATACGCAGTATTTT.

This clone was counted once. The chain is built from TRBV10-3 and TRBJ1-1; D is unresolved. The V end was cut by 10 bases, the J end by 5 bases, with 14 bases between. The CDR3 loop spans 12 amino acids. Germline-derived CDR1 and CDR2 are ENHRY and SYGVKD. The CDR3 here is CATGRVETEAFF. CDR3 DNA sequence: TGTGCCACGGGGAGGGTTGAAACTGAAGCTTTCTTT.

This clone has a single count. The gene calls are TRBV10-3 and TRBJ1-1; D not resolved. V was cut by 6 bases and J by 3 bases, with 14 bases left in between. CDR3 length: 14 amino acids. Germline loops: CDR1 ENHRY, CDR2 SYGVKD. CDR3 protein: CAIRQNFLDTEAFF. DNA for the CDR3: TGTGCCATCAGACAGAACTTCTTAGACACTGAAGCTTTCTTT.

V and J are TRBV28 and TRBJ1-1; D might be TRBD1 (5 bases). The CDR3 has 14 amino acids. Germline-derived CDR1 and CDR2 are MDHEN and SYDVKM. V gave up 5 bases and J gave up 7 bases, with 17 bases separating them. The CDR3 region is CASSEPGTVIEAFF. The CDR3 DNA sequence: TGTGCCAGCAGTGAACCCGGGACGGTGATTGAAGCTTTCTTT.

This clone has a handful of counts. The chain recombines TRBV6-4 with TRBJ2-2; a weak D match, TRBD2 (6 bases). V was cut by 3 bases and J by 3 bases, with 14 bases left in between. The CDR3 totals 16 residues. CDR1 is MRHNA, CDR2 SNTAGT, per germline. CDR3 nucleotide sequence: TGTGCCAGCAGTGAAGGGTTTGGGGACTACACCGGGGAGCTGTTTTTT. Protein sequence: CASSEGFGDYTGELFF.

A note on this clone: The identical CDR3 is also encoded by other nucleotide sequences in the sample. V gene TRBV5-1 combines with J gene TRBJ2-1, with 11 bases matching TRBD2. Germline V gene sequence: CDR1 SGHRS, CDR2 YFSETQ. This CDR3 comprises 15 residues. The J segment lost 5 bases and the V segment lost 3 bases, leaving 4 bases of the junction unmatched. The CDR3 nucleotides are TGCGCCAGCAGCTCAACTAGCGGGGGACACAATGAGCAGTTCTTC. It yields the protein CASSSTSGGHNEQFF. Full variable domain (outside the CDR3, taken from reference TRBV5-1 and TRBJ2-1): KAGVTQTPRYLIKTRGQQVTLSCSPISGHRSVSWYQQTPGQGLQFLFEYFSETQRNKGNFPGRFSGRQFSNSRSEMNVSTLELGDSALYLCASSSTSGGHNEQFFGPGTRLTVL.

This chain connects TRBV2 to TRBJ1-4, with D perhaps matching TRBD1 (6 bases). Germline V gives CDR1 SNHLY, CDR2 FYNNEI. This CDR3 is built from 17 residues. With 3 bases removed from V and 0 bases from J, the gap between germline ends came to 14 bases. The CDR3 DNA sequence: TGTGCCAGCAGTGATTTTGTCAGGGGCGCAACTAATGAAAAACTGTTTTTT. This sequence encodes CASSDFVRGATNEKLFF.

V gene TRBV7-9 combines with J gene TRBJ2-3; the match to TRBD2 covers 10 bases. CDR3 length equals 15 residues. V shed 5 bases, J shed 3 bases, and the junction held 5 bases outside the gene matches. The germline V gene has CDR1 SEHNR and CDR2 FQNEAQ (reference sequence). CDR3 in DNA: TGTGCCAGCAGCCCCGGGACTAGCGTAACAGATACGCAGTATTTT. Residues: CASSPGTSVTDTQYF.

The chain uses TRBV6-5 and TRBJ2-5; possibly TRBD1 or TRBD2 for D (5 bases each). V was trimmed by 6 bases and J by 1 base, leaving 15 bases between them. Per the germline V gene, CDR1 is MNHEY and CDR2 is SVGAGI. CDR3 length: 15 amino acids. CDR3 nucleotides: TGTGCCAGCAGCCAGGGAGAGGGAGCCCAAGAGACCCAGTACTTC. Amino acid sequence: CASSQGEGAQETQYF.

The DNA of the CDR3 is TGTGCCAGTAGTATGCCGGGACAGGGTAGGAATGAGCAGTTCTTC. Amino acids: CASSMPGQGRNEQFF. The genes are TRBV19 and TRBJ2-1; the match to TRBD1 covers 9 bases. This CDR3 spans 15 amino acids. V gave up 3 bases and J gave up 7 bases; unmatched junction bases: 7. The germline CDR1 and CDR2 sequences are LNHDA and SQIVND (reference sequence). The variable domain in full, with the rest retrieved from reference TRBV19 and TRBJ2-1, is DGGITQSPKYLFRKEGQNVTLSCEQNLNHDAMYWYRQDPGQGLRLIYYSQIVNDFQKGDIAEGYSVSREKKESFPLTVTSAQKNPTAFYLCASSMPGQGRNEQFFGPGTRLTVL.

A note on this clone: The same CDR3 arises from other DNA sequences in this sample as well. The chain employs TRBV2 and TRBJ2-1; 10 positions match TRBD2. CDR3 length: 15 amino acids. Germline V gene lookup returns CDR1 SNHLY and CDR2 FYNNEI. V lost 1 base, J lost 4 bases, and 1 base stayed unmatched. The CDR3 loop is CASSEGTSGYNEQFF. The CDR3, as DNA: TGTGCCAGCAGTGAAGGGACTAGCGGATACAATGAGCAGTTCTTC.